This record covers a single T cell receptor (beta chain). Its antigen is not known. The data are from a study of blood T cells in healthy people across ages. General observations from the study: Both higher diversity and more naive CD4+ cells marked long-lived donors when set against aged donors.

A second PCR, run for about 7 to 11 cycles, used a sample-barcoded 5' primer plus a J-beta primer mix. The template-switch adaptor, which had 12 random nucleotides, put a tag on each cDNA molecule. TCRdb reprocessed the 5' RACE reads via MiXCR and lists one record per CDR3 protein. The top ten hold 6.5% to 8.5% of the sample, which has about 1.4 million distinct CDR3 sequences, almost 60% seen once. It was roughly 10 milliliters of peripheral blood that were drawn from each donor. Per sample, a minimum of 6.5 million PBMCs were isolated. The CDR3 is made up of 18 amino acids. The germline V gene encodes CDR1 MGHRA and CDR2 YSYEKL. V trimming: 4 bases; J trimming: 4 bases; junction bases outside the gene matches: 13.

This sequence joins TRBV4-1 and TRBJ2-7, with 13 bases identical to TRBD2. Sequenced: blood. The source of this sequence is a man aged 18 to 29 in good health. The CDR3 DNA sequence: TGCGCCAGCAGCCTTTCTCACGGACTAGCGGGAGCGGGGTACGAGCAGTACTTC. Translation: CASSLSHGLAGAGYEQYF.